Sequencing of this T cell receptor beta chain was carried out in a study of T-cell reconstitution after alpha-beta-depleted transplantation in children. Preparation of the TCRbeta library involved a method that used unique molecular identifiers. TCRdb independently ran MiXCR on the PCR reads; one entry per CDR3 protein. The sample carries some 300,000 distinct CDR3 sequences, about a tenth recorded once. In germline, CDR1 is LGHDT, CDR2 YNNKEL (reference sequence). The J segment lost 7 bases and the V segment lost 4 bases, leaving 9 bases of the junction unmatched. This CDR3 spans 15 amino acids. Here the sequenced sample was PBMCs from the stem cell graft donor, taken from the stem cell graft. The chain is built from TRBV3-1 and TRBJ1-1; 10 bases are shared with TRBD1. The TCR was taken from a human donor who donated a stem cell graft to a child with acute lymphoblastic leukemia. This CDR3 reads CASSPPGWTGGEAFF. The CDR3 nucleotides are TGTGCCAGCAGCCCCCCCGGATGGACAGGGGGTGAAGCTTTCTTT.